The clone carrying this TCR beta chain has more than one count but fewer than ten. Its specificity is unknown. This entry is derived from a study of a mutant IDH1 vaccine in newly diagnosed glioma. Study overall: There were about 62% males and 37.5% females among treated patients, whose mean age was roughly 40 years. Patients arrived already treated with radiotherapy, temozolomide, or both, most having had both.

Time point in this sample: week 5, during vaccination. Doses consisted of 300 ug of mutant IDH1 20-mer peptide each, paired with topical imiquimod. Donors harbored newly found WHO grade 3 or 4 IDH1-mutant, ATRX-lost astrocytomas. Clones were read by immunoSEQ multiplex PCR, and TCRdb kept only the in-frame ones, dropping some. The data show just under 80,000 clones, with about 91% seen just once and approximately 0.6% held by the top ten. The germline V gene has CDR1 ENHRY and CDR2 SYGVKD. The V and J ends lost 5 bases and 8 bases, in that order; junction bases with no gene match: 6. This CDR3 spans 13 amino acids. Study results and caveats: Overall, around 93% of patients had vaccine-induced immune responses.

The receptor comes from a woman between 50 and 59 years old with glioma. Sequenced material: PBMCs, taken from a glioma patient whose treatment included an IDH1 peptide vaccine. The rearrangement links TRBV10-3 to TRBJ2-1; 7 nucleotides line up with TRBD1. The DNA for the CDR3 is TGTGCCATCAGTAACAGGGGTGGCGATGAGCAGTTCTTC. It codes for CAISNRGGDEQFF.